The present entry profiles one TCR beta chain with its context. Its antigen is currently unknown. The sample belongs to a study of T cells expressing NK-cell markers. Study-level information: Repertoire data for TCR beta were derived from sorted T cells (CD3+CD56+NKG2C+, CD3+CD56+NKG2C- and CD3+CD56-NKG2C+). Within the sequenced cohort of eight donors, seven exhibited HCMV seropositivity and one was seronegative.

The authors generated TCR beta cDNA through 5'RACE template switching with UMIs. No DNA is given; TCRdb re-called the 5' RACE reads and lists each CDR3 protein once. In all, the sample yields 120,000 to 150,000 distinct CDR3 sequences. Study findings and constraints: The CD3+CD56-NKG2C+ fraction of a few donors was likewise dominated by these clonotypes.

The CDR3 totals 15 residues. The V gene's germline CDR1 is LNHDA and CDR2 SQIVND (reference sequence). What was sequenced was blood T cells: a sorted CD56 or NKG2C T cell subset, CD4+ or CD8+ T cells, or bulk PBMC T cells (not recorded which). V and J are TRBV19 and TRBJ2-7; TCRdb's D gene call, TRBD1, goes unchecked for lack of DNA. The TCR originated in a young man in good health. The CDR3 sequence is CASSITGQGGNEQYF.